Detailed here is one T cell receptor beta chain. The sample belongs to a study of blood T cell repertoires in COVID-19. The overall study: Both acute and convalescent COVID-19 samples were obtained from the United States, Italy and Spain. PBMCs, B-cell-depleted T cells, or T cells were the source of the cDNA or gDNA that made up the material.

Per the original data handling: Estimated nucleated cell counts came from reference gene primer amplification. Repertoires were generated with immunoSEQ multiplex PCR, while TCRdb's copy carries only in-frame clones and drops some. The V and J calls and clone size were taken over from that table, and D and trimming were inferred from the DNA. The table has fewer than 200,000 clones, more than 75% seen once. The specimen was peripheral blood. The receptor was isolated from a man aged 40-50 years with active or convalescent COVID-19.

The CDR3 nucleotides read TGTGCCAGCAGCCACCCTGGGACTAGCTCCGAGCAGTACTTC. Residues: CASSHPGTSSEQYF. J is TRBJ2-7 and V is TRBV28; 9 bases align to TRBD2. Per germline, CDR1 MDHEN and CDR2 SYDVKM. Trimming cost V 6 bases and J 6 bases; bases outside gene matches: 9. The CDR3 consists of 14 residues.